This T cell receptor beta chain was captured in a study of vaccination effects on CD4 cells after COVID-19. Study observations and caveats: Whether induced by infection or by vaccine, clones showed marked clonal contraction late after vaccination.

As to this clone: Its antigen is not known.

TCRdb keeps only in-frame clones here, not all; method: immunoSEQ multiplex PCR. The sample yields about 58,000 clones, roughly 80% seen once. The CDR3 length is 18 residues. Germline assignment: CDR1 LGHNA and CDR2 YSLEER. The V segment lost 3 bases and the J segment 5 bases; nucleotides outside the gene matches: 12. Around day 10 of culture, CD4+ T cells were separated out. The receptor comes from a human donor who received a COVID-19 vaccine. The rearrangement joins TRBV4-3 to TRBJ2-3; 12 bases are a match to TRBD2. The sample here was CD4+ T cells from PBMCs cultured without peptide, taken before COVID-19 vaccination. The CDR3 sequence: CASSQNPSGGASVDTQYF. The CDR3 bases are TGCGCCAGCAGCCAGAACCCTAGCGGGGGGGCCTCAGTAGATACGCAGTATTTT.